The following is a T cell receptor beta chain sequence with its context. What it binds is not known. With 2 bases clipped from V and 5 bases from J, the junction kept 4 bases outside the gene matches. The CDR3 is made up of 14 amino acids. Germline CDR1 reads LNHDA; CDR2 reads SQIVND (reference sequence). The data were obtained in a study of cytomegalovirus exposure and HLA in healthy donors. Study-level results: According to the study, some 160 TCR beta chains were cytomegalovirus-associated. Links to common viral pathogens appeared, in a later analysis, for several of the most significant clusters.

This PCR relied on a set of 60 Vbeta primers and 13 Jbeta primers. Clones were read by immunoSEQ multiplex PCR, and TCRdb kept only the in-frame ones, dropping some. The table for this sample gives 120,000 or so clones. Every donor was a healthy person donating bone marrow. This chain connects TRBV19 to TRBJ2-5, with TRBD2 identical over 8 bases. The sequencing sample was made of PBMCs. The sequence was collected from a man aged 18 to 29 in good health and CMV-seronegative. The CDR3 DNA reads TGTGCCAGTAGTATACGGCGCGGGGGGGAGACCCAGTACTTC. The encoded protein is CASSIRRGGETQYF.